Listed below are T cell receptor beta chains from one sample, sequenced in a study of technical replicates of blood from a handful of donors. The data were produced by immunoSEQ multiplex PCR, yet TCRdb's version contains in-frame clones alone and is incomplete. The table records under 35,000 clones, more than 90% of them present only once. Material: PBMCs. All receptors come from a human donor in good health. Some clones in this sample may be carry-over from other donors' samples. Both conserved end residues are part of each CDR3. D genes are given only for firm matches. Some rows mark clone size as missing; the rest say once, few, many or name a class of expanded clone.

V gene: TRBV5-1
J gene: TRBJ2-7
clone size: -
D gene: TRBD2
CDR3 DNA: TGCGCCAGCAGCTTGGGCGGGGGGTTGGATTCTTACGAGCAGTACTTC
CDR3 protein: CASSLGGGLDSYEQYF

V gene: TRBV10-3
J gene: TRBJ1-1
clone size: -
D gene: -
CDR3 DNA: TGTGCCATCAGTGAGTGGTCCCCGACGACGGGCAGGGGTGAAGCTTTCTTT
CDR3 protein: CAISEWSPTTGRGEAFF

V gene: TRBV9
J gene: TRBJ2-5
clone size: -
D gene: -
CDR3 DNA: TGTGCCAGCAGCGTAGCTGGTGGCAGGGGTGAGACCCAGTACTTC
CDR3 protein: CASSVAGGRGETQYF

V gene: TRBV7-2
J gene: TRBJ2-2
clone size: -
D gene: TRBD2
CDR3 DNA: TGTGCCAGCAGCTTAGAACAGGCTAGCGGGGGCGTCGGCGGGGAGCTGTTTTTT
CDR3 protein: CASSLEQASGGVGGELFF

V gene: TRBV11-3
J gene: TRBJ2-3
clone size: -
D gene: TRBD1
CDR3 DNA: TGTGCCAGCAGCCCACGGACAGGCACCACAGATACGCAGTATTTT
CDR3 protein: CASSPRTGTTDTQYF

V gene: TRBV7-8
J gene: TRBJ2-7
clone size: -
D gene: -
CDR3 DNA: TGTGCCAGCAGCTCGCGGACAACCTCCTACGAGCAGTACTTC
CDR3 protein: CASSSRTTSYEQYF

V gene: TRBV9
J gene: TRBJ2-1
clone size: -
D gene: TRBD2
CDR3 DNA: TGTGCCAGCAGCAAAGTAGGATCCGGGACTAGCGGTTACAATGAGCAGTTCTTC
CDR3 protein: CASSKVGSGTSGYNEQFF

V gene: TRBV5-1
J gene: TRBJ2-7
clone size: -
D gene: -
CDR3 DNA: TGCGCCAGCAGCTTGGGACTAGGGTACGAGCAGTACTTC
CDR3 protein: CASSLGLGYEQYF

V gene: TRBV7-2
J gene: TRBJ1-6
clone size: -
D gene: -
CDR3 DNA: TGTGCCAGTACCAAGGCGGATTCACCCCTCCACTTT
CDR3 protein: CASTKADSPLHF

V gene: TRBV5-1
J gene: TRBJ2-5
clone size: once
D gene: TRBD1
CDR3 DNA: TGCGCCAGCAGCCCCGGAAGAGGCGGACAGGGACCAGGGACCCAGTACTTC
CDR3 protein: CASSPGRGGQGPGTQYF

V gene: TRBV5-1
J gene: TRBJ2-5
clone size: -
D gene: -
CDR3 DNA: TGCGCCAGCAGCTTGGGGCTAGCGAGCCAAGAGACCCAGTACTTC
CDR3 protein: CASSLGLASQETQYF

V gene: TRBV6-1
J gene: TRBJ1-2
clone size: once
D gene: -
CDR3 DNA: TGTGCCAGCAGCCCGGACAGTAACTATGGCTACACCTTC
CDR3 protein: CASSPDSNYGYTF

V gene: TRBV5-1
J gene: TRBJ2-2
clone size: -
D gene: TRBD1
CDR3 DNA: TGCGCCAGCAGCCTAAAGACAGGGAATATTGGCGGGGAGCTGTTTTTT
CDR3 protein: CASSLKTGNIGGELFF

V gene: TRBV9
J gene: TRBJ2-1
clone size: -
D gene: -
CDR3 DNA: TGTGCCAGCAGCGTAGAACACCAGCCTAGGAATGAGCAGTTCTTC
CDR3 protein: CASSVEHQPRNEQFF

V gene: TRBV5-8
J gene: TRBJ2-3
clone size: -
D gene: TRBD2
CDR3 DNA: TGTGCCAGCAGCCGCGGACTAGCGGGAGTCGGGAGGGATACGCAGTATTTT
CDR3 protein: CASSRGLAGVGRDTQYF

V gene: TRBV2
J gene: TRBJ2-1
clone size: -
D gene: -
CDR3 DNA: TGTGCCAGCAGACGGGACACCAACAATGAGCAGTTCTTC
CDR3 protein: CASRRDTNNEQFF

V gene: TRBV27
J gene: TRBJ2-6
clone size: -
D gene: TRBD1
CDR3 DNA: TGTGCCAGCAGGGGACAGGGGGTCGGGGGGGCCAACGTCCTGACTTTC
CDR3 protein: CASRGQGVGGANVLTF

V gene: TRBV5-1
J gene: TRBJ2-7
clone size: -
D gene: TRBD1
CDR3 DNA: TGCGCCAGCAGCGTACCGGGACAGGGTTTCCACGAGCAGTACTTC
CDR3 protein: CASSVPGQGFHEQYF

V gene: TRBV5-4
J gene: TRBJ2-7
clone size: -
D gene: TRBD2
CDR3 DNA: TGTGCCAGCAGCCCAATAGCGGGAGCGCATTTTACGCAGTACTTC
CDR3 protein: CASSPIAGAHFTQYF

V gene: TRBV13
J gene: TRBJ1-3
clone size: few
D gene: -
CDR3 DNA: TGTGCCAGCAGCTTAGACAGCTCCTCTGGAAACACCATATATTTT
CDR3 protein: CASSLDSSSGNTIYF

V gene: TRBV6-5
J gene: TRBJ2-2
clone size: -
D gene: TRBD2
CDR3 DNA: TGTGCCAGCAGAAGCGGGGGGGAGACCGGGGAGCTGTTTTTT
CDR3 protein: CASRSGGETGELFF

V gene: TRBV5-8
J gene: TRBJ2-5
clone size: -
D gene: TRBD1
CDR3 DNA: TGTGCCAGCAGCTACCGGACAGGGAAGGAGACCCAGTACTTC
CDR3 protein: CASSYRTGKETQYF

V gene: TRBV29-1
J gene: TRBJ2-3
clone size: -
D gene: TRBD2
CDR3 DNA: TGCAGCGTTGGGGCTAGCGGGGGAAGCCCCACAGATACGCAGTATTTT
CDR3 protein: CSVGASGGSPTDTQYF

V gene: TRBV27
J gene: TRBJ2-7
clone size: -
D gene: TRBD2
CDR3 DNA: TGTGCCAGCGCCTCCGGGCGGGATATTAGCGGGAGAGTATACGAGCAGTACTTC
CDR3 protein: CASASGRDISGRVYEQYF

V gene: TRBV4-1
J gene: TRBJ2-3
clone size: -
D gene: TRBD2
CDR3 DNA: TGCGCCAGCAGCCACCTAGCGGGAACAACAGATACGCAGTATTTT
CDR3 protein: CASSHLAGTTDTQYF

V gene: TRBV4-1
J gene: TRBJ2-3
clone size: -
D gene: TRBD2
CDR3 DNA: TGCGCCAGCAGCCAAGGGCTAGCGGGAAGATCCCAATATACGCAGTATTTT
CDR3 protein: CASSQGLAGRSQYTQYF

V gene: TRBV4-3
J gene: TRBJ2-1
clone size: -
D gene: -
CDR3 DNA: TGCGCCAGCAGCCAAGGGGTCACTAGCCTTATATACAATGAGCAGTTCTTC
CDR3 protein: CASSQGVTSLIYNEQFF

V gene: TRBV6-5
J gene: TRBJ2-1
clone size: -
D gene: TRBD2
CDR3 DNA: TGTGCCAGCAGTGCGGGGGTAGTGGGTTACAATGAGCAGTTCTTC
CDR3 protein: CASSAGVVGYNEQFF

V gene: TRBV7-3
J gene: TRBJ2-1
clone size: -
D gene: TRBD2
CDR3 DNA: TGTGCCAGCAGCCCGTTGGTGGGACTAGCGGGAATCGATGAGCAGTTCTTC
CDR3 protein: CASSPLVGLAGIDEQFF

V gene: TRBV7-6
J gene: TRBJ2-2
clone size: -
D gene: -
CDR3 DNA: TGTGCCAGCAGCTTGGCTGTAACTATCACCGGGGAGCTGTTTTTT
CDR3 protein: CASSLAVTITGELFF

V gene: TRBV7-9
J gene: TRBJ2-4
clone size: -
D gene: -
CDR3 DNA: TGTGCCAGCACCGACAACAGGGATTGGAACATTCAGTACTTC
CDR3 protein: CASTDNRDWNIQYF

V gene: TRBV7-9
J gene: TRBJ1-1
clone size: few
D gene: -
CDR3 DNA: TGTGCCAGCAGCCCCCTCGGGACAAGCACTGAAGCTTTCTTT
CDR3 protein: CASSPLGTSTEAFF

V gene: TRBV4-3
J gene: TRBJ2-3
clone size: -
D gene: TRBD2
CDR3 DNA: TGCGCCAGCAGCCAAGATAATAGCGGGGGTTCTGTTAAGGGAGATACGCAGTATTTT
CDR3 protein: CASSQDNSGGSVKGDTQYF

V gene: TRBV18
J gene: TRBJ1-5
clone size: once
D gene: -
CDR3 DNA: TGTGCCAGCTCACCAGGGGACGGGGGTCAGCCCCAGCATTTT
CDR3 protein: CASSPGDGGQPQHF

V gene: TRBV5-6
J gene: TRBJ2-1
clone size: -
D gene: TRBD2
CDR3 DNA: TGTGCCAGCAGCTTGGAACTCTCGGGAGGGCCCAATGAGCAGTTCTTC
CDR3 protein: CASSLELSGGPNEQFF

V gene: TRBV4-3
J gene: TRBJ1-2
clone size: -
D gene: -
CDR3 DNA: TGCGCCAGCAGCCAAGATAGGACAGAATATGTCTCTGGCTACACCTTC
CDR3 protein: CASSQDRTEYVSGYTF

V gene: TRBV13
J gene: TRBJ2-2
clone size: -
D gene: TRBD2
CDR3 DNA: TGTGCCAGCAGCCCCGGGACTAGCGGGACCACCGGGGAGCTGTTTTTT
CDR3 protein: CASSPGTSGTTGELFF

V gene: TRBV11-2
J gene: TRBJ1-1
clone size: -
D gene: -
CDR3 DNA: TGTGCCAGCACACAGGGACTGAACACTGAAGCTTTCTTT
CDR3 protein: CASTQGLNTEAFF

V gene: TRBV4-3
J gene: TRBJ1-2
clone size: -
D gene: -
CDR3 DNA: TGCGCCAGCAGCCAAGACCAGGGGAACTATGGCTACACCTTC
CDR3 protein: CASSQDQGNYGYTF

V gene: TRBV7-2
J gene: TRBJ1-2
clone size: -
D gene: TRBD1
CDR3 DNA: TGTGCCGGGGGACAGGGCCCCTATGGCTACACCTTC
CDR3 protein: CAGGQGPYGYTF

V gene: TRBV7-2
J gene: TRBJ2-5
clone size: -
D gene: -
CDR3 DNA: TGTGCCAGCAGCAGAATTGGGGGTAGCGGCTTGGGAGAGACCCAGTACTTC
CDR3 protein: CASSRIGGSGLGETQYF

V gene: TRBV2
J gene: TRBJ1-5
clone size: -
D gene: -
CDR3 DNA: TGTGCCAGCAGTGGGGAGTTGGGCAGGGGCTCGGGCAATCAGCCCCAGCATTTT
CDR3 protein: CASSGELGRGSGNQPQHF

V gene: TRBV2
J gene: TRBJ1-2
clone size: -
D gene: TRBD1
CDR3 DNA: TGTGCCAGCAGTGAGGGGACAGGGGGCTTTAACTATGGCTACACCTTC
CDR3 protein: CASSEGTGGFNYGYTF

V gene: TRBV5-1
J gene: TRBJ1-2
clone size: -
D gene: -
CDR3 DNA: TGCGCCAGCAGCTTGTCGGGGAGTGGGAACTATGGCTACACCTTC
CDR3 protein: CASSLSGSGNYGYTF

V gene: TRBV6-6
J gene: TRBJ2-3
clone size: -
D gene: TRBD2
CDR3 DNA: TGTGCCAGCAGCGACCCCTTAGCGGGGGACACAGATACGCAGTATTTT
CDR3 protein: CASSDPLAGDTDTQYF